One and the same sample provided the 21 T cell receptor beta chains below, sequenced in a study of immune heterogeneity within non-small cell lung tumors. Genomic DNA extracted from bulk tumor tissue served as template. A total of around 660 ng was used per sample. Taken during surgery, several biopsies per primary tumor were spaced as far apart as possible within the tumor mass. Those enrolled were patients newly diagnosed with untreated non-small cell lung cancer and undergoing curative surgery. A multiplex PCR containing 32 V primers and 13 J primers was used to amplify TCR beta CDR3. Each CDR3 protein is one row after TCRdb ran MiXCR on the multiplex PCR reads. Here the sample spans under 4,500 distinct CDR3 sequences, roughly a fifth being singletons. Sequencing input: lung tumor tissue. All receptors come from a man aged 65-85 years with non-small cell lung cancer.

By share, this clonotype counts as medium-sized. V gene TRBV19 combines with J gene TRBJ2-1, with D tentatively TRBD1 or TRBD2 (5 bases each). The CDR3 contains 12 residues. Trimming took off 4 bases at V and 9 bases at J, with 10 bases between the two ends. From germline, CDR1 is LNHDA and CDR2 SQIVND (reference sequence). The DNA for the CDR3 is TGTGCCAGTAGTACAGGGAGTGCTGAGCAGTTCTTC. This gives the protein CASSTGSAEQFF.

This clonotype counts as medium-sized (0.01 to 0.1%). This chain uses TRBV19 with TRBJ1-2; weak D call: TRBD1 (5 bases). Trimming stripped 4 bases from V and 0 bases from J, with 12 bases between. The CDR3 covers 15 residues. Germline-derived CDR1 and CDR2 are LNHDA and SQIVND (reference sequence). This chain's CDR3 is CASSRGDQTNYGYTF. The CDR3 DNA reads TGTGCCAGTAGTAGGGGGGACCAAACTAACTATGGCTACACCTTC. Full variable domain (remainder filled in from reference TRBV19 and TRBJ1-2): DGGITQSPKYLFRKEGQNVTLSCEQNLNHDAMYWYRQDPGQGLRLIYYSQIVNDFQKGDIAEGYSVSREKKESFPLTVTSAQKNPTAFYLCASSRGDQTNYGYTFGSGTRLTVV.

This clonotype is termed medium-sized. The chain uses TRBV6-1 and TRBJ2-3; D gene ambiguous. Trimming took 4 bases from V and 6 from J, leaving 11 bases between them. This CDR3 spans 13 amino acids. Per germline, CDR1 MNHNS and CDR2 SASEGT. CDR3 residues: CASSATNADTQYF. For the CDR3, the DNA is TGTGCCAGCAGTGCCACGAATGCGGATACGCAGTATTTT.

The rearrangement uses TRBV11-2 and TRBJ2-2; D is undetermined. The CDR3 runs 17 residues. Per the germline V gene, CDR1 is SGHAT and CDR2 is FQNNGV. Trimming removed 2 bases at V and 6 bases at J, with 19 bases between. The CDR3 DNA reads TGTGCCAGCAGCTTAAGGGCCTCAGCAGCTCGAGCCGGGGAGCTGTTTTTT. It codes for CASSLRASAARAGELFF.

V usage is TRBV9 and J usage is TRBJ1-2; the D is unclear. V lost 0 bases to trimming and J lost 0 bases, with 6 bases between them. The CDR3 is 14 residues long. The germline CDR1 and CDR2 sequences are SGDLS and YYNGEE. CDR3 nucleotides: TGTGCCAGCAGCGTAGGGCAGGCTAACTATGGCTACACCTTC. Its translation: CASSVGQANYGYTF.

By its share, this clonotype is medium-sized (0.01 to 0.1%). This chain connects TRBV27 to TRBJ2-5, with 7 bases lining up with TRBD1. Germline V lookup: CDR1 MNHEY, CDR2 SMNVEV (reference sequence). CDR3 length: 15 residues. Germline trimming cut 4 bases from V and 5 bases from J; bases unmatched to any gene: 10. The CDR3 DNA reads TGTGCCAGCAGTTCGTTCAGGGGGTTGGGGGAGACCCAGTACTTC. Translating it yields CASSSFRGLGETQYF.

This clonotype is medium-sized by share. The chain links TRBV10-3 to TRBJ1-2; D gene uncertain. Germline CDR1 reads ENHRY; CDR2 reads SYGVKD. The CDR3 spans 16 residues. V lost 3 bases and J 6 bases, leaving 20 bases between the germline ends. The DNA of the CDR3 is TGTGCCATCAGTGATTGGTTGAAGGAGGGAGGACATGGCTACACCTTC. Translated: CAISDWLKEGGHGYTF.

As to this clonotype: Since a much larger clone is just one base distant, this may be a read error. V and J are TRBV27 and TRBJ2-7; 8 bases agree with TRBD2. CDR3 length: 13 residues. V shed 5 bases and J 7 bases; nucleotides not matched to a gene: 7. The germline V gene encodes CDR1 MNHEY and CDR2 SMNVEV (reference sequence). CDR3 nucleotides: TGTGCCAGCAGTGGCGGGAGGCCGCGGGAGCAGTACTTC. This sequence encodes CASSGGRPREQYF.

There are a few counts of this clonotype. V gene TRBV28 combines with J gene TRBJ1-1, with unresolved D. Per the germline V gene, CDR1 is MDHEN and CDR2 is SYDVKM. The CDR3 sequence is 13 residues long. Trimming stripped 8 bases from V and 5 bases from J, with 15 bases between. CDR3 coding DNA: TGTGCCAGCCTTGGGTCAAGAGGGACTGAAGCTTTCTTT. This codes for CASLGSRGTEAFF.

The rearrangement joins TRBV15 to TRBJ2-5; D assignment may be TRBD1 or TRBD2 (5 bases each). CDR3 length equals 14 residues. V was clipped by 11 bases and J by 4 bases, with 20 bases between them. Germline loops: CDR1 LNHNV, CDR2 YYDKDF (reference sequence). The CDR3 DNA sequence: TGTGCCCACCGGTGGGACCCTTTCCTAGAGACCCAGTACTTC. The encoded protein is CAHRWDPFLETQYF.

The V call is TRBV18, the J call TRBJ1-2, with 9 bases that match TRBD1. Germline CDR1 reads KGHSH; CDR2 reads LQKENI. V gave up 3 bases and J gave up 8 bases; unmatched junction bases: 4. The length of the CDR3 is 13 residues. CDR3 sequence: CASSPQDRGGYTF. The CDR3, as DNA: TGTGCCAGCTCACCGCAGGACAGGGGAGGCTACACCTTC.

On this clonotype itself: Possible read error: a much larger clone is one base away. The J gene is TRBJ1-2, the V gene TRBV2; D unresolved. Germline V lookup: CDR1 SNHLY, CDR2 FYNNEI. Trimming cost V 9 bases and J 7 bases, with 15 bases left between them. This CDR3 is 12 amino acids long. The CDR3 bases are TGTGCCAGAGTCTATGACGGGTTTGGCTACACCTTC. Its protein is CARVYDGFGYTF.

This clonotype occurred a few times. The gene calls are TRBV10-3 and TRBJ1-1; D remains unclear. CDR1 and CDR2 from the germline V gene are ENHRY and SYGVKD. The CDR3 length is 12 residues. V lost 4 bases and J 5 bases, leaving 8 bases between the germline ends. DNA for the CDR3: TGTGCCATCAGTGTACGAGGTACTGAAGCTTTCTTT. This translates into CAISVRGTEAFF.

The chain has TRBV12-3 or TRBV12-4 and TRBJ1-4; 7 bases line up with TRBD1. The CDR3 totals 14 residues. The J segment lost 8 bases and the V segment lost 7 bases, leaving 10 bases of the junction unmatched. The CDR3 reads CASIGAGGEEKLFF. The CDR3 DNA sequence: TGTGCCAGCATTGGGGCAGGGGGTGAGGAAAAACTGTTTTTT.

This clonotype is termed medium-sized. The rearrangement uses TRBV19 and TRBJ2-2; D may be TRBD1 or TRBD2 (5 bases each). V dropped 3 bases and J dropped 6 bases, with 14 bases sitting between them. From germline, CDR1 is LNHDA and CDR2 SQIVND (reference sequence). This CDR3 has 15 amino acids. Here the CDR3 DNA reads TGTGCCAGTAGTATTAGGGGAGACTCTGCCGGGGAGCTGTTTTTT. It yields the protein CASSIRGDSAGELFF.

With regard to this clonotype: It may be a read error: a sequence one base away is much more abundant. The chain has TRBV9 and TRBJ1-2, with D possibly matching TRBD1 (6 bases). The CDR3 runs to 12 residues. Germline V gene data show CDR1 as SGDLS and CDR2 as YYNGEE. CDR3: CASSTGTYVYTF. CDR3 bases: TGTGCCAGCAGCACAGGGACTTATGTCTACACCTTC.

Worth noting for this clonotype: At one end, the junction sequence differs from germline, possibly due to a read error. V usage is TRBV6-2 or TRBV6-3 and J usage is TRBJ1-1; tentative D call: TRBD1 (5 bases). CDR1 and CDR2 (germline): MNHEY, SVGEGT. The CDR3 has 12 residues. The CDR3 DNA sequence: TGTGCCAGTAGTTACGGGGACGTAGTCGCTTTCTTT. It specifies CASSYGDVVAFF.

This clonotype showed up just a few times. CDR3 loop: CSASGRARYNEQFF. The CDR3 DNA reads as TGCAGTGCTAGCGGGAGGGCCCGATACAATGAGCAGTTCTTC. J is TRBJ2-1 and V is TRBV20-1; 8 nucleotides align to TRBD2. This CDR3 has 14 residues. Looked up from germline, CDR1 is DFQATT and CDR2 is SNEGSKA (reference sequence). Trimming cost V 3 bases and J 4 bases; bases outside gene matches: 5.

Relative to its sample, this clonotype is medium-sized. This chain links TRBV30 with TRBJ2-3; D call uncertain. The CDR3 is made up of 13 amino acids. Germline assignment: CDR1 GTSNPN and CDR2 SVGIG (reference sequence). Trimming removed 2 bases at V and 5 bases at J, with 11 bases between. The CDR3 region is CAWSRGLGDTQYF. DNA for the CDR3: TGTGCCTGGAGTCGCGGCTTAGGAGATACGCAGTATTTT.

Points on this clonotype: With a much larger clone just one base away, this may be a read error. V gene TRBV7-9 combines with J gene TRBJ1-3, with D unresolved. Per germline, CDR1 SEHNR and CDR2 FQNEAQ (reference sequence). The CDR3 has 15 residues. The CDR3 is CASSPVLVSGNTVYF. In DNA form, the CDR3 reads TGTGCCAGCAGCCCCGTCCTTGTCTCTGGAAACACCGTATATTTT.

In this sample, this clonotype is large. This sequence joins TRBV6-1 and TRBJ2-7; tentatively, D is TRBD1 (7 bases). V lost 6 bases and J lost 1, with 10 bases in between. CDR3 size: 13 residues. The germline CDR1 and CDR2 sequences are MNHNS and SASEGT. The CDR3 bases are TGTGCCAGCAGCAGGGGGGCGTCCTACGAGCAGTACTTC. Its translation is CASSRGASYEQYF.